These 6 T cell receptor beta chains were sequenced from one sample in a study of circulating CD8 cells and anti-PD-1 response in melanoma. Using approximately 15 ng of total RNA, TCR libraries were made with the QIAseq Immune Repertoire TCR panel. TCRdb processed the reads anew with MiXCR; each CDR3 protein has one entry. The sample has some 760 distinct CDR3 sequences, about 6% seen once. From live CD3+CD8+TCRalphabeta+ cells, four PD-1 and/or TIGIT subsets were sorted. The source was CD8+ T cells from PBMCs, collected at baseline or after one month of anti-PD-1 therapy (not recorded which). Source of these receptors: a human donor with melanoma.

Within the sample, this clonotype is medium-sized. The chain has TRBV20-1 and TRBJ2-7, with D perhaps TRBD1 (5 bases). The CDR3 sequence is 13 residues long. V was trimmed by 3 bases and J by 2 bases, leaving 11 bases between them. The germline gives CDR1 DFQATT, CDR2 SNEGSKA (reference sequence). The CDR3 sequence: CSASQPGTYEQYF. In DNA form, the CDR3 reads TGCAGTGCTAGCCAACCAGGGACCTACGAGCAGTACTTC.

V is TRBV30 and J is TRBJ2-1; maybe TRBD2 (6 bases). This CDR3 is built from 12 residues. The V end lost 4 bases, the J end lost 9 bases, and 13 bases lay between the germline ends. Germline V gene data show CDR1 as GTSNPN and CDR2 as SVGIG (reference sequence). In DNA, the CDR3 is TGTGCCTGGAATTGGGACTTTTCTGAGCAGTTCTTC. Its protein is CAWNWDFSEQFF.

This clonotype is large in the sample. The gene calls are TRBV28 and TRBJ1-3, with D hard to call. Deletions cut 10 bases from V and 0 bases from J, with 25 bases between. Looked up from germline, CDR1 is MDHEN and CDR2 is SYDVKM. The CDR3 is 18 amino acids. CDR3 sequence: CATRLRVVEGLSGNTIYF. Here the CDR3 DNA reads TGTGCCACCCGTCTGAGGGTGGTAGAGGGTCTCTCTGGAAACACCATATATTTT.

CDR3 sequence reads: CSVGAGGWNTEAFF. The CDR3 DNA reads TGCAGCGTTGGGGCAGGGGGCTGGAACACTGAAGCTTTCTTT. The rearrangement links TRBV29-1 to TRBJ1-1; TRBD1 matches at 8 bases. CDR1 and CDR2 (germline): SQVTM, ANQGSEA. V lost 4 bases, J lost 1 base, and 5 bases stayed unmatched. The length of the CDR3 is 14 residues. Together with reference TRBV29-1 and TRBJ1-1, the CDR3 gives the full variable domain: SAVISQKPSRDICQRGTSLTIQCQVDSQVTMMFWYRQQPGQSLTLIATANQGSEATYESGFVIDKFPISRPNLTFSTLTVSNMSPEDSSIYLCSVGAGGWNTEAFFGQGTRLTVV.

By share of the sample, this clonotype is large. This chain uses TRBV27 with TRBJ2-7; D gene unclear. V was clipped by 2 bases and J by 4 bases, with 9 bases between them. This CDR3 is built from 13 residues. Germline V gene sequence: CDR1 MNHEY, CDR2 SMNVEV (reference sequence). For the CDR3, the DNA is TGTGCCAGCAGTTTAAGTGAGTTTTACGAGCAGTACTTC. Its protein product is CASSLSEFYEQYF.

In this sample, this clonotype is medium-sized. The CDR3 DNA sequence: TGTGCCAGCAGCTTAGACAGCACAGATACGCAGTATTTT. It specifies CASSLDSTDTQYF. The rearrangement joins TRBV11-2 to TRBJ2-3; D is uncertain. The CDR3 has 13 residues. CDR1 and CDR2 (germline): SGHAT, FQNNGV. Between the trimmed V and J ends, which lost 0 bases and 0 bases, there was a span of 1 base. The whole variable domain, remainder taken from reference TRBV11-2 and TRBJ2-3, is EAGVAQSPRYKIIEKRQSVAFWCNPISGHATLYWYQQILGQGPKLLIQFQNNGVVDDSQLPKDRFSAERLKGVDSTLKIQPAKLEDSAVYLCASSLDSTDTQYFGPGTRLTVL.